This T cell receptor (beta chain) was sequenced in a study of T cell changes during pregnancy in multiple sclerosis. The CDR3 has 13 amino acids. From germline, CDR1 is MNHEY and CDR2 SVGAGI. V was shortened by 3 bases and J by 6 bases, with 12 bases between the two germline ends. TCRdb keeps only in-frame clones here, not all; method: immunoSEQ multiplex PCR. Of fewer than 70,000 clones detected, 94% appear once; the ten largest clones hold approximately 3.5%. The chain carries TRBV6-5 and TRBJ2-7; the D is unclear. The sequence was obtained from a female donor with multiple sclerosis, enrolled in a pregnancy study. The source was CD8+ T cells from peripheral blood mononuclear cells, collected in the third trimester of pregnancy. The CDR3 region has the DNA TGTGCCAGCAGTTATTTTATTCGAGGCGAGCAGTACTTC. It encodes CASSYFIRGEQYF.